These 32 T cell receptor beta chains originate from one sample sequenced in a study of CD8 T cells in Susac syndrome. It was with random hexamers that roughly 0.45 to 1 ug RNA was reverse transcribed. MiXCR, run by TCRdb on the immunoSEQ multiplex PCR reads, gives a single entry per CDR3 protein. The sample carries 150,000 to 250,000 distinct CDR3 sequences, more than 90% recorded once. The sequenced material came from CD4+ T cells from PBMCs. The receptors originated from a human donor with multiple sclerosis.

The chain couples TRBV29-1 to TRBJ1-5; tentative D call: TRBD1 (6 bases). In germline, CDR1 is SQVTM, CDR2 ANQGSEA. The CDR3 contains 13 residues. The V end was cut by 2 bases, the J end by 1 base, with 6 bases between. The CDR3 DNA follows: TGCAGCGTTGAACAGGGGAGCAATCAGCCCCAGCATTTT. The encoded protein is CSVEQGSNQPQHF.

This rearrangement joins TRBV9 to TRBJ1-5; D is undetermined. Germline CDR1 reads SGDLS; CDR2 reads YYNGEE. The CDR3 extends over 13 amino acids. Trimming took 0 bases from V and 6 from J, leaving 7 bases between them. CDR3 sequence (DNA): TGTGCCAGCAGCGTAGACTCGTCTCAGCCCCAGCATTTT. Encoded protein: CASSVDSSQPQHF.

The chain couples TRBV3-1 to TRBJ1-2; D uncertain. This CDR3 is built from 15 residues. Germline V lookup: CDR1 LGHDT, CDR2 YNNKEL (reference sequence). V shed 0 bases and J shed 4 bases, with 12 bases lying between them. The CDR3 DNA follows: TGTGCCAGCAGCCAAGAAGGGAATAGGCTCTATGGCTACACCTTC. Its protein product is CASSQEGNRLYGYTF.

The chain has TRBV29-1 and TRBJ2-5; D is ambiguous. Germline CDR1 reads SQVTM; CDR2 reads ANQGSEA. This CDR3 is built from 12 residues. Trimming pared 3 bases from V and 5 bases from J, leaving 10 bases between. The CDR3 coding sequence is TGCAGCGTTGACGCGAGCCTGGAGACCCAGTACTTC. Its protein product is CSVDASLETQYF.

This chain connects TRBV12-3 or TRBV12-4 to TRBJ2-1; TRBD2 aligns across 11 bases. The CDR3 loop spans 17 amino acids. V was pared by 3 bases and J by 5 bases, with 9 bases of the junction left unmatched. CDR3 nucleotides: TGTGCCAGCAGTTTGCGCCCCGGGACTAGCGGAGACAATGAGCAGTTCTTC. Its translation is CASSLRPGTSGDNEQFF.

Regarding this clonotype: At one end the junction does not follow the germline gene, possibly because of a read error. The chain combines TRBV7-3 with TRBJ1-1; D is unclear. This CDR3 is built from 15 residues. CDR1 SGHTA and CDR2 FQGTGA come from the germline V gene. The CDR3 loop is CASSLIPAKFENRDF. DNA for the CDR3: TGTGCCAGCAGCTTAATCCCAGCGAAATTCGAAAACCGTGACTTT. The full variable domain, with the rest looked up from reference TRBV7-3 and TRBJ1-1, is GAGVSQTPSNKVTEKGKYVELRCDPISGHTALYWYRQSLGQGPEFLIYFQGTGAADDSGLPNDRFFAVRPEGSVSTLKIQRTERGDSAVYLCASSLIPAKFENRDFGQGTRLTVV.

The chain links TRBV7-9 to TRBJ2-1; 7 bases match TRBD1. The junction had 2 bases not matched to a gene; V was cut back by 2 bases and J by 7 bases. The CDR3 contains 13 residues. The germline gives CDR1 SEHNR, CDR2 FQNEAQ (reference sequence). The CDR3 region is CASSLWDRNEQFF. CDR3 nucleotides: TGTGCCAGCAGCTTATGGGACAGAAATGAGCAGTTCTTC.

This clonotype has a handful of counts. This sequence joins TRBV7-9 and TRBJ1-1, with 7 bases matching TRBD1. This CDR3 has 14 residues. V dropped 5 bases and J dropped 1; count of bases not matched to a gene: 4. From germline, CDR1 is SEHNR and CDR2 FQNEAQ (reference sequence). In DNA, the CDR3 is TGTGCCAGCAGCGTAGGACAGGCGAACACTGAAGCTTTCTTT. It specifies CASSVGQANTEAFF.

The J gene is TRBJ2-7, the V gene TRBV4-1, with D uncertain. The germline CDR1 and CDR2 sequences are MGHRA and YSYEKL. The CDR3 runs to 17 residues. V lost 1 base, J lost 2 bases, and 18 bases lay in between. The CDR3 DNA reads as TGCGCCAGCAGCCAAGCTCCGACTGGTCTGGCGGCCTACGAGCAGTACTTC. It yields the protein CASSQAPTGLAAYEQYF.

The chain is built from TRBV20-1 and TRBJ2-2; D ambiguous. Germline lookup yields CDR1 DFQATT and CDR2 SNEGSKA (reference sequence). The V end lost 2 bases, the J end lost 4 bases, and 14 bases lay between the germline ends. This CDR3 contains 15 residues. CDR3 protein: CSARTQTRGTGELFF. DNA of the CDR3: TGCAGTGCTAGAACGCAGACCCGAGGCACCGGGGAGCTGTTTTTT.

The rearrangement links TRBV3-1 to TRBJ2-7; tentative D call: TRBD1 (5 bases). Germline assignment: CDR1 LGHDT and CDR2 YNNKEL (reference sequence). CDR3 length equals 15 residues. Trimming shortened V by 5 bases and J by 2 bases, and 16 bases separated the two germline ends. CDR3 DNA sequence: TGTGCCAGCAGCTCCGGACAAACAACGCCCTACGAGCAGTACTTC. Its protein is CASSSGQTTPYEQYF.

J is TRBJ1-2 and V is TRBV18; tentative D call: TRBD1 (6 bases). With 5 bases removed from V and 4 bases from J, the gap between germline ends came to 14 bases. The length of the CDR3 is 14 residues. Looked up from germline, CDR1 is KGHSH and CDR2 is LQKENI. CDR3 DNA sequence: TGTGCCAGCTCATCCTCCGGGACAAGCTATGGCTACACCTTC. Its translation: CASSSSGTSYGYTF.

The genes are TRBV15 and TRBJ2-5; 9 bases map to TRBD1. The CDR3 sequence is 14 residues long. The germline V gene encodes CDR1 LNHNV and CDR2 YYDKDF (reference sequence). V lost 9 bases to trimming and J lost 5 bases; unmatched junction nucleotides: 10. CDR3 DNA: TGTGCCACGGCCCGGGACAGGGCTTACGAGACCCAGTACTTC. Its protein product is CATARDRAYETQYF.

V is TRBV29-1 and J is TRBJ2-5; D uncertain. CDR1 SQVTM and CDR2 ANQGSEA come from the germline V gene. This CDR3 has 14 residues. V lost 3 bases to trimming and J lost 4 bases, with 15 bases between them. CDR3 loop: CSVEPEGRRETQYF. CDR3 bases: TGCAGCGTTGAGCCGGAAGGACGTCGAGAGACCCAGTACTTC.

This clonotype has only one observation. V is TRBV12-5 and J is TRBJ1-2, with D tentatively TRBD1 (6 bases). V lost 1 base to trimming and J lost 7 bases, with 10 bases between them. The CDR3 is 13 amino acids. Germline V gene lookup returns CDR1 LGHNT and CDR2 FRNRAP. For the CDR3, the DNA is TGTGCTAGTGGTTTGGAACAGGGTGTTGGCTACACCTTC. Its translation is CASGLEQGVGYTF.

The chain employs TRBV30 and TRBJ2-1; D perhaps matches TRBD2 (7 bases). V lost 1 base and J 15 bases, leaving 19 bases between the germline ends. Germline-derived CDR1 and CDR2 are GTSNPN and SVGIG (reference sequence). This CDR3 comprises 13 residues. For the CDR3, the DNA is TGTGCCTGGAGTGCCCGGGGGGCCCACATTTTGTTCTTC. Its protein is CAWSARGAHILFF.

This chain uses TRBV27 with TRBJ1-2, with 7 bases fitting TRBD1. Germline V gene data show CDR1 as MNHEY and CDR2 as SMNVEV (reference sequence). The CDR3 length is 14 residues. The J segment lost 4 bases and the V segment lost 5 bases, leaving 7 bases of the junction unmatched. The CDR3 sequence is CASSPLTGSYGYTF. CDR3 DNA sequence: TGTGCCAGCAGTCCTTTGACAGGGAGCTATGGCTACACCTTC.

The chain couples TRBV5-1 to TRBJ1-2; 10 bases line up with TRBD1. This CDR3 contains 14 residues. Germline CDR1 reads SGHRS; CDR2 reads YFSETQ. With 4 bases clipped from V and 6 bases from J, the junction kept 6 bases outside the gene matches. Here the CDR3 DNA reads TGCGCCAGCAGCGCGGGACAGGGGTCGGATGGCTACACCTTC. Translating gives CASSAGQGSDGYTF.

The rearrangement links TRBV2 to TRBJ1-1; D is ambiguous. V was clipped by 11 bases and J by 1 base, with 17 bases between them. The CDR3 consists of 14 residues. Germline assignment: CDR1 SNHLY and CDR2 FYNNEI. The CDR3 DNA reads as TGTGCCCTGGAAAGGGAGGTTTGGAACACTGAAGCTTTCTTT. Protein sequence: CALEREVWNTEAFF.

The V and J genes are TRBV9 and TRBJ2-2; D perhaps matches TRBD1 (6 bases). The ends were cut back, 5 bases at V and 0 bases at J, with 11 bases in the middle. This CDR3 is 15 amino acids long. Germline V gives CDR1 SGDLS, CDR2 YYNGEE. DNA for the CDR3: TGTGCCAGCAGAAAACAGGGTACGAACACCGGGGAGCTGTTTTTT. It specifies CASRKQGTNTGELFF.

The rearrangement joins TRBV20-1 to TRBJ2-5, with 8 bases fitting TRBD2. The V and J ends lost 0 bases and 4 bases, in that order; junction bases with no gene match: 10. This CDR3 has 16 amino acids. The germline V gene has CDR1 DFQATT and CDR2 SNEGSKA (reference sequence). The CDR3 loop is CSARDDTSGEGETQYF. DNA of the CDR3: TGCAGTGCTAGAGATGATACTAGCGGCGAGGGAGAGACCCAGTACTTC.

This chain links TRBV30 with TRBJ2-1; D is uncertain. The CDR3 is 13 amino acids. In germline, CDR1 is GTSNPN, CDR2 SVGIG (reference sequence). V lost 4 bases and J 2 bases, leaving 9 bases between the germline ends. In DNA form, the CDR3 reads TGTGCCTGGACTCGAGTAGCCTACAATGAGCAGTTCTTC. It yields the protein CAWTRVAYNEQFF.

The chain employs TRBV3-1 and TRBJ2-7; D is ambiguous. Germline V gene lookup returns CDR1 LGHDT and CDR2 YNNKEL (reference sequence). This CDR3 comprises 12 residues. V dropped 1 base and J dropped 6 bases, with 7 bases sitting between them. As DNA, the CDR3 is TGTGCCAGCAGCCAAGTCGGATCCGAGCAGTACTTC. Its translation is CASSQVGSEQYF.

The rearrangement links TRBV2 to TRBJ2-1; D is ambiguous. The CDR3 covers 13 residues. V was trimmed by 11 bases and J by 3 bases, leaving 14 bases between them. Germline CDR1 and CDR2: SNHLY and FYNNEI. CDR3 loop: CADGPLSYNEQFF. CDR3 in DNA: TGTGCCGACGGCCCACTGAGCTACAATGAGCAGTTCTTC.

The chain is built from TRBV20-1 and TRBJ1-2; D remains ambiguous. With 1 base removed from V and 8 bases from J, the gap between germline ends came to 11 bases. CDR1 is DFQATT and CDR2 is SNEGSKA in the germline V gene (reference sequence). CDR3 length: 12 residues. The CDR3 bases are TGCAGTGCTAGAGGACCCCCCGGAGGCTACACCTTC. This gives the protein CSARGPPGGYTF.

The chain recombines TRBV9 with TRBJ2-7; D not resolved. The CDR3 is 14 residues long. CDR1 is SGDLS and CDR2 is YYNGEE in the germline V gene. Trimming removed 0 bases from V and 3 bases from J, with 10 bases in between. The CDR3 sequence is CASSVGWRGYEQYF. DNA of the CDR3: TGTGCCAGCAGCGTAGGCTGGAGAGGCTACGAGCAGTACTTC. Looking up the rest from reference TRBV9 and TRBJ2-7 gives the full variable domain: DSGVTQTPKHLITATGQRVTLRCSPRSGDLSVYWYQQSLDQGLQFLIQYYNGEERAKGNILERFSAQQFPDLHSELNLSSLELGDSALYFCASSVGWRGYEQYFGPGTRLTVT.

This clonotype has just one count. The chain has TRBV29-1 and TRBJ2-5, with TRBD2 matching over 7 bases. From germline, CDR1 is SQVTM and CDR2 ANQGSEA. The CDR3 contains 13 residues. Unmatched junction bases numbered 11, after V lost 6 bases and J lost 7 bases. Here the CDR3 reads CSVGGTSGVTQYF. The CDR3 DNA is TGCAGCGTCGGGGGGACTTCCGGGGTGACCCAGTACTTC.

This chain links TRBV5-4 with TRBJ1-1, with 7 positions matching TRBD1. Germline V gives CDR1 SGHNT, CDR2 YYREEE (reference sequence). The CDR3 runs 14 residues. Germline trimming cut 1 base from V and 4 bases from J; bases unmatched to any gene: 4. The CDR3 DNA reads as TGTGCCAGCAGCTTGACGGGACAGCGCACTGAAGCTTTCTTT. It yields the protein CASSLTGQRTEAFF.

The chain is built from TRBV29-1 and TRBJ2-7; D is ambiguous. This CDR3 region has 15 residues. The V end lost 7 bases, the J end lost 12 bases, and 31 bases lay between the germline ends. CDR1 and CDR2 from the germline V gene are SQVTM and ANQGSEA. This CDR3 is CSASIAPDLTPGPYF. Here the CDR3 DNA reads TGCAGCGCATCCATTGCCCCTGATTTGACTCCCGGCCCGTACTTC.

This clonotype was observed once. The chain recombines TRBV5-1 with TRBJ2-7; the D gene is possibly TRBD2 (6 bases). Trimming took 7 bases from V and 3 from J, leaving 20 bases between them. CDR3 length: 15 amino acids. Germline V gives CDR1 SGHRS, CDR2 YFSETQ. The CDR3 nucleotides are TGCGCCAGCCGTTATGCCCCTAGCGTTTTCTACGAGCAGTACTTC. Protein: CASRYAPSVFYEQYF.

The V gene is TRBV7-9, the J gene TRBJ1-1, with 7 bases fitting TRBD1. The CDR3 covers 13 residues. Germline V gene data show CDR1 as SEHNR and CDR2 as FQNEAQ (reference sequence). V shed 5 bases, J shed 9 bases, and the junction held 9 bases outside the gene matches. The CDR3 loop is CASSPPPGQKAFF. Here the CDR3 DNA reads TGTGCCAGCAGCCCGCCACCGGGACAGAAAGCTTTCTTT.

This sequence joins TRBV7-2 and TRBJ2-7, with a weak D call TRBD1 (5 bases). Trimming stripped 5 bases from V and 1 base from J, with 9 bases between. In germline, CDR1 is SGHTA, CDR2 FQGNSA. The CDR3 loop spans 13 amino acids. The CDR3 spells CASSPDTSYEQYF. CDR3 in DNA: TGTGCCAGCAGCCCGGACACATCCTACGAGCAGTACTTC.